The 26 T cell receptor beta chains below come from one sample, sequenced in a study of human T cells and chemical hapten exposure. TCRdb processed the RACE reads anew with MiXCR; each CDR3 protein has one entry. Among 55,000 to 80,000 distinct CDR3 sequences listed, approximately 10% were seen once. Noted time point: patch test 3, about 24 weeks after DPC sensitization. Treatment noted: therapeutic diphenylcyclopropenone sensitization with weekly scalp DPC. This specimen was whole blood, taken in connection with sensitization to the hapten diphenylcyclopropenone (DPC). These receptors were taken from a woman aged 25-40 years with alopecia areata. Some clones in this sample may be carry-over from other donors' samples.

This clonotype was seen a few times. The rearrangement links TRBV7-9 to TRBJ2-2; no clear D gene. From germline, CDR1 is SEHNR and CDR2 FQNEAQ (reference sequence). The germline V and J ends were trimmed by 4 bases and 6 bases, with 12 bases remaining between them. The CDR3 covers 14 residues. The CDR3 DNA reads as TGTGCCAGCAGCTCCCTGGGAAGATCCGGGGAGCTGTTTTTT. Translation: CASSSLGRSGELFF.

Remarks on this clonotype: An end of the junction differs from the germline gene, which may be a read error. This rearrangement joins TRBV5-6 to TRBJ2-2; no clear D gene. This CDR3 spans 13 amino acids. Per germline, CDR1 SGHDT and CDR2 YYEEEE. The CDR3: CASSLANIGELFF. CDR3 bases: TGTGCCAGCAGCCTCGCTAACATCGGGGAGCTGTTTTTT.

This clonotype was recorded once. This may be a read error, as it is one base from a much larger clone. This chain joins TRBV6-6 and TRBJ1-5; D unresolved. V was shortened by 4 bases and J by 4 bases, with 5 bases between the two germline ends. The germline CDR1 and CDR2 sequences are MNHNY and SVGAGI (reference sequence). The CDR3 runs 12 residues. The CDR3 DNA sequence: TGTGCCAGCAGTTGGGTGAATCAGCCCCAGCATTTT. As protein: CASSWVNQPQHF.

There are a few counts of this clonotype. This chain joins TRBV5-5 and TRBJ2-7; D uncertain. CDR3 length: 12 amino acids. In germline, CDR1 is SGHKS, CDR2 YYEKEE (reference sequence). Trimming pared 2 bases from V and 2 bases from J, leaving 5 bases between. Written as DNA, the CDR3 is TGTGCCAGCAGCTTATCGACCTACGAGCAGTACTTC. Residues: CASSLSTYEQYF.

This clonotype was recorded a few times. The chain couples TRBV7-8 to TRBJ2-3; D gene uncertain. From germline, CDR1 is SGHVS and CDR2 FQNEAQ. There are 16 residues in the CDR3. The V end was cut by 6 bases, the J end by 3 bases, with 19 bases between. CDR3 nucleotide sequence: TGTGCCAGCAGACAAGACGCCGGACCAATGACAGATACGCAGTATTTT. It is translated as CASRQDAGPMTDTQYF.

The table lists this clonotype with many counts. The chain links TRBV10-3 to TRBJ2-2, with TRBD2 identical over 7 bases. Germline V CDR1 and CDR2: ENHRY, SYGVKD. J gave up 1 base and V 5 bases, and 7 bases lay outside the gene matches. The CDR3 has 16 residues. The CDR3 coding sequence is TGTGCCATCAGTAGAGAGCTAGCGGTGAACACCGGGGAGCTGTTTTTT. Its protein is CAISRELAVNTGELFF.

This chain links TRBV14 with TRBJ1-1; no reliable D call. V was shortened by 4 bases and J by 3 bases, with 9 bases between the two germline ends. Germline assignment: CDR1 SGHDN and CDR2 FVKESK. The CDR3 has 13 residues. The CDR3 protein is CASSPELYTEAFF. Written as DNA, the CDR3 is TGTGCCAGCAGCCCGGAATTATACACTGAAGCTTTCTTT.

Many counts were recorded for this clonotype. V gene TRBV6-1 combines with J gene TRBJ1-2; TRBD1 might be the D (5 bases). The CDR3 length is 13 residues. CDR1 is MNHNS, CDR2 SASEGT, per germline. V was pared by 3 bases and J by 8 bases, with 13 bases between. CDR3: CASSEGRVSGYTF. In DNA form, the CDR3 reads TGTGCCAGCAGTGAGGGCAGGGTATCCGGCTACACCTTC.

At least ten counts were recorded for this clonotype. The chain combines TRBV18 with TRBJ1-2, with D tentatively TRBD1 (6 bases). Germline-derived CDR1 and CDR2 are KGHSH and LQKENI. The CDR3 is 16 amino acids. V lost 6 bases to trimming and J lost 3 bases, with 20 bases between them. CDR3 bases: TGTGCCAGCTCGCAATCGAGAGGGGCAGGGGACTATGGCTACACCTTC. As protein: CASSQSRGAGDYGYTF.

This clonotype was counted at least ten times. The J gene is TRBJ1-1, the V gene TRBV28, with a weak D call TRBD1 (5 bases). This CDR3 has 14 residues. The V gene's germline CDR1 is MDHEN and CDR2 SYDVKM. The ends were cut back, 8 bases at V and 4 bases at J, with 17 bases in the middle. The CDR3 nucleotides read TGTGCCAGCCGTCTATTGGGGGTTGGCACTGAAGCTTTCTTT. This codes for CASRLLGVGTEAFF.

This clonotype has more than one count but fewer than ten. The chain carries TRBV12-5 and TRBJ2-3; 10 bases are shared with TRBD1. The CDR3 sequence is 15 residues long. Trimming took 4 bases from V and 3 from J; bases not matched to a gene: 4. Germline CDR1 and CDR2: LGHNT and FRNRAP. The CDR3 loop reads CASGSQGQGTDTQYF. CDR3 DNA: TGTGCTAGTGGTTCCCAGGGACAGGGGACAGATACGCAGTATTTT.

This clonotype was recorded at least ten times. This sequence joins TRBV5-1 and TRBJ2-5, with D possibly TRBD2 on 6 matching bases. V was clipped by 2 bases and J by 5 bases, with 13 bases between them. The germline V gene has CDR1 SGHRS and CDR2 YFSETQ. The CDR3 has 14 residues. The CDR3 region has the DNA TGCGCCAGCAGCTTTACTAGCACCGGGGAGACCCAGTACTTC. It specifies CASSFTSTGETQYF.

Ten or more counts support this clonotype. The rearrangement uses TRBV20-1 and TRBJ1-5; no clear D. In germline, CDR1 is DFQATT, CDR2 SNEGSKA (reference sequence). Trimming pared 4 bases from V and 5 bases from J, leaving 15 bases between. The CDR3 runs 14 residues. Here the CDR3 DNA reads TGCAGTGCTAAAATGACGCTGGACGATCAGCCCCAGCATTTT. It encodes CSAKMTLDDQPQHF.

The sample holds many counts of this clonotype. The rearrangement joins TRBV5-1 to TRBJ1-2; weak D call: TRBD1 (5 bases). The ends were cut back, 1 base at V and 6 bases at J, with 16 bases in the middle. CDR1 and CDR2 from the germline V gene are SGHRS and YFSETQ. The CDR3 sequence is 15 residues long. The CDR3 DNA is TGCGCCAGCAGCTTGAACCCGGACATTTCTCATGGCTACACCTTC. The encoded protein is CASSLNPDISHGYTF.

This chain links TRBV4-3 with TRBJ2-1; tentative D call: TRBD1 (6 bases). Germline V CDR1 and CDR2: LGHNA, YSLEER. The CDR3 consists of 16 residues. V was pared by 1 base and J by 8 bases, with 18 bases between. The CDR3 sequence: CASSQVSYRDSYEQFF. The CDR3 DNA reads as TGCGCCAGCAGCCAAGTATCGTACAGGGATTCGTATGAGCAGTTCTTC.

The chain is built from TRBV2 and TRBJ2-3, with D uncertain. Trimming removed 4 bases at V and 5 bases at J, with 7 bases between. Per the germline V gene, CDR1 is SNHLY and CDR2 is FYNNEI. The CDR3 runs to 12 residues. CDR3 DNA sequence: TGTGCCAGCAGTGGTTCGGGAGATACGCAGTATTTT. Amino acid sequence: CASSGSGDTQYF.

The table lists this clonotype with many counts. CDR3 DNA: TGTGCCAGCAGCTCCCTAAGTAGTGATGAGCAGTTCTTC. Translated, it gives CASSSLSSDEQFF. This sequence joins TRBV7-6 and TRBJ2-1; the D is unclear. Trimming took off 4 bases at V and 8 bases at J, with 12 bases between the two ends. CDR1 is SGHVS and CDR2 is FNYEAQ in the germline V gene. This CDR3 is built from 13 residues.

This chain links TRBV20-1 with TRBJ2-2; D is unclear. Trimming cost V 2 bases and J 4 bases, with 11 bases left between them. CDR1 and CDR2 from the germline V gene are DFQATT and SNEGSKA (reference sequence). This CDR3 has 14 amino acids. CDR3 in amino acids: CSARKYPVTGELFF. For the CDR3, the DNA is TGCAGTGCTAGAAAGTATCCGGTCACCGGGGAGCTGTTTTTT.

The genes are TRBV6-2 or TRBV6-3 and TRBJ2-4, with TRBD1 matching over 8 bases. The length of the CDR3 is 16 residues. In germline, CDR1 is MNHEY, CDR2 SVGEGT. J was trimmed by 0 bases and V by 6 bases; bases with no gene match: 7. The CDR3 DNA reads as TGTGCCAGCAGCTTCCCGGACAGGGTAGCCAAAAACATTCAGTACTTC. It encodes CASSFPDRVAKNIQYF.

The V and J genes are TRBV7-9 and TRBJ2-7; D is unresolved. This CDR3 spans 13 amino acids. Germline CDR1 is SEHNR and CDR2 is FQNEAQ (reference sequence). With 5 bases removed from V and 7 bases from J, the gap between germline ends came to 15 bases. CDR3 sequence: CASSADRVREQYF. CDR3 in DNA: TGTGCCAGCAGCGCGGACCGGGTACGGGAGCAGTACTTC. Together with reference TRBV7-9 and TRBJ2-7, the CDR3 gives the full variable domain: DTGVSQNPRHKITKRGQNVTFRCDPISEHNRLYWYRQTLGQGPEFLTYFQNEAQLEKSRLLSDRFSAERPKGSFSTLEIQRTEQGDSAMYLCASSADRVREQYFGPGTRLTVT.

In nucleotides, the CDR3 is TGTGCCAGCAGCCCTCCCGGGGGTATGAACACTGAAGCTTTCTTT. Its protein is CASSPPGGMNTEAFF. The chain recombines TRBV13 with TRBJ1-1; D may be TRBD1 (5 bases). Trimming pared 5 bases from V and 0 bases from J, leaving 13 bases between. CDR1 is PRHDT, CDR2 FYEKMQ, per germline (reference sequence). This CDR3 has 15 residues.

This clonotype showed up many times. The chain is built from TRBV7-2 and TRBJ1-1, with 7 bases that match TRBD1. Trimming took 5 bases from V and 3 from J; bases not matched to a gene: 3. The CDR3 sequence is 13 residues long. CDR1 and CDR2 (germline): SGHTA, FQGNSA. CDR3 in amino acids: CASSVDRDTEAFF. CDR3 in DNA: TGTGCCAGCAGCGTCGACAGGGACACTGAAGCTTTCTTT.

This clonotype was observed a few times. This chain links TRBV10-3 with TRBJ2-7; 7 bases line up with TRBD2. V lost 6 bases to trimming and J lost 9 bases; unmatched junction nucleotides: 17. The CDR3 runs 15 residues. Germline V lookup: CDR1 ENHRY, CDR2 SYGVKD. CDR3 sequence: CAISPGTITTQTQYF. CDR3 coding DNA: TGTGCCATCAGCCCGGGGACTATTACTACCCAGACGCAGTACTTC.

The chain joins TRBV18 to TRBJ2-5; TRBD1 aligns across 8 bases. The V gene's germline CDR1 is KGHSH and CDR2 LQKENI. V shed 6 bases and J 2 bases; nucleotides not matched to a gene: 2. The CDR3 consists of 13 residues. In nucleotides, the CDR3 is TGTGCCAGCTCTGGGGACAGGCAAGAGACCCAGTACTTC. Translating it yields CASSGDRQETQYF.

This clonotype was counted a few times. The gene calls are TRBV7-6 and TRBJ2-5; D is undetermined. CDR1 SGHVS and CDR2 FNYEAQ come from the germline V gene. Trimming took 5 bases from V and 2 from J, leaving 6 bases between them. The CDR3 extends over 12 amino acids. The CDR3 DNA is TGTGCCAGCAGCCGACCTCAAGAGACCCAGTACTTC. Translation gives CASSRPQETQYF.

The gene calls are TRBV7-2 and TRBJ1-1; weak D call: TRBD1 (5 bases). CDR1 SGHTA and CDR2 FQGNSA come from the germline V gene. CDR3 length: 15 amino acids. The ends were cut back, 5 bases at V and 0 bases at J, with 13 bases in the middle. The CDR3 DNA sequence: TGTGCCAGCAGCACCTGGACAACCATGAACACTGAAGCTTTCTTT. Its protein is CASSTWTTMNTEAFF. Full variable domain (missing parts from reference TRBV7-2 and TRBJ1-1): GAGVSQSPSNKVTEKGKDVELRCDPISGHTALYWYRQSLGQGLEFLIYFQGNSAPDKSGLPSDRFSAERTGGSVSTLTIQRTQQEDSAVYLCASSTWTTMNTEAFFGQGTRLTVV.